This T cell receptor beta chain was obtained from a study of cytomegalovirus exposure and HLA in healthy donors. The CDR3 has 19 residues. Germline CDR1 and CDR2: SEHNR and FQNEAQ (reference sequence). V lost 3 bases, J lost 2 bases, and 26 bases lay in between. Primers: 60 Vbeta forward and 13 Jbeta reverse. Measured with immunoSEQ multiplex PCR; TCRdb has only the in-frame clones, and not every one. The sample includes over 80,000 clones, roughly three quarters of them seen just once. In the case of this clone: Its matching antigen is unknown.

Findings and limits, study-wide: The only immune exposure information that was available was CMV serostatus. Trimming of TCR beta V- and J-genes showed a link, identified in a later analysis, to a missense DCLRE1C variant.

The chain combines TRBV7-9 with TRBJ2-7, with a weak D call TRBD1 (6 bases). Source material: PBMCs. This sequence was found in a man aged 35 to 55 in good health and CMV-seronegative. CDR3 residues: CASSFSSLGLRQGPYEQYF. CDR3 in DNA: TGTGCCAGCAGCTTTTCGTCCTTGGGGTTGCGGCAGGGGCCCTACGAGCAGTACTTC.